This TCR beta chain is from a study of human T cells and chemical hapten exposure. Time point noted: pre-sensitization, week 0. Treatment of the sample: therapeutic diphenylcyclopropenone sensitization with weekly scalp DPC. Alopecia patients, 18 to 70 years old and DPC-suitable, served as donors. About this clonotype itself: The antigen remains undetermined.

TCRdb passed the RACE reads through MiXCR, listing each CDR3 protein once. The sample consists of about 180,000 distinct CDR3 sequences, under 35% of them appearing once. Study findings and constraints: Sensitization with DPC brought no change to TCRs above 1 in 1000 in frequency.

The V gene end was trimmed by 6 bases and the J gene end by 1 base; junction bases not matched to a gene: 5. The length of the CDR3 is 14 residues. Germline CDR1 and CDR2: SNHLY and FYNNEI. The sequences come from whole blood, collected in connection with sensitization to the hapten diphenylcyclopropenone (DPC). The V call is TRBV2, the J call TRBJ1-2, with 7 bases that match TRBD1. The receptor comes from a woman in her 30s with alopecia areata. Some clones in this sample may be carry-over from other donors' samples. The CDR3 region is CASRPTGVNYGYTF. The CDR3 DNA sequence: TGTGCCAGCAGGCCCACAGGGGTTAACTATGGCTACACCTTC.